This T cell receptor beta chain was found in a study of OX40 agonist ivuxolimab in advanced cancers. Study context: Prior anti-PD-1, anti-PD-L1 or anti-CTLA-4 therapy was allowed; around 40% had some. General study results and limits: Clonal expansion in partial responders at 0.1-3.0 mg/kg ranked among the lowest.

Only in-frame clones appear in the TCRdb table, and some are missing; sequencing was by immunoSEQ multiplex PCR. The repertoire consists of about 19,000 clones, with about 77% occurring once and the leading ten covering about 19%. To note about this clone: Antigen: not known.

The CDR3 is made up of 16 amino acids. Germline lookup yields CDR1 SGHTA and CDR2 FQGTGA. V was pared by 5 bases and J by 7 bases, with 9 bases of the junction left unmatched. The timepoints at which blood was sampled were baseline, cycle 4 day 1, and cycle 7 day 1. This rearrangement joins TRBV7-3 to TRBJ2-3; 13 bases match TRBD2. Here the sequenced sample was CD4+ or CD8+ T cells sorted from blood, taken in a trial of the OX40 agonist ivuxolimab. The origin of this receptor is an adult with an advanced solid tumor such as melanoma, head and neck, liver or kidney cancer. The CDR3 nucleotides are TGTGCCAGCAGCCACGGACTAGCGGGGGAAGGAAATACGCAGTATTTT. It codes for CASSHGLAGEGNTQYF.